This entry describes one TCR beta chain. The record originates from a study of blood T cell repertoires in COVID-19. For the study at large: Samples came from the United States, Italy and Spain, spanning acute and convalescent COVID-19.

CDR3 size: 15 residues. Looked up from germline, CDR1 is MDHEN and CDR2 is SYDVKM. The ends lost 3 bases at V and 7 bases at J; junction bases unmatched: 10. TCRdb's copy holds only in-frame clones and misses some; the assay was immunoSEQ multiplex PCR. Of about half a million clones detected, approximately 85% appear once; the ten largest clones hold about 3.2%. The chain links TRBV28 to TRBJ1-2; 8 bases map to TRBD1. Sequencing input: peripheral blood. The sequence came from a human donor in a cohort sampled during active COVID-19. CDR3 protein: CASSFEGQDPPGYTF. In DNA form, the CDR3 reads TGTGCCAGCAGTTTCGAGGGACAGGATCCCCCTGGCTACACCTTC.